Below are 14 T cell receptor beta chains sequenced from a single sample in a study of blood T cells in healthy people across ages. The use of a sample-barcoded 5' primer and a J-beta primer mix characterized a second PCR of roughly 7 to 11 cycles. Using its own MiXCR run on the 5' RACE reads, TCRdb lists one record per CDR3 protein. The repertoire consists of about 830,000 distinct CDR3 sequences, with under 80% occurring once and the leading ten covering 28%. The source material was blood. These TCRs come from a man aged 25 to 45 in good health.

This clonotype was found once. The chain is built from TRBV4-2 and TRBJ2-7, with TRBD1 matching 10 bases. This CDR3 spans 17 amino acids. Germline trimming cut 1 base from V and 0 bases from J; bases unmatched to any gene: 6. The V gene's germline CDR1 is LGHNA and CDR2 YNFKEQ. The CDR3 DNA reads TGTGCCAGCAGCCAAGCGGGACAGGGGACTTTCTCCTACGAGCAGTACTTC. It is translated as CASSQAGQGTFSYEQYF.

To note about this clonotype: A junction boundary mismatches the germline segment, possibly from a read error. The chain joins TRBV11-2 to TRBJ2-5, with TRBD2 as a possible D gene (5 bases). The V gene's germline CDR1 is SGHAT and CDR2 FQNNGV. The CDR3 consists of 14 residues. CDR3 DNA: TGTGCCAGCAGCCTAGACTACCGGGGAGAGACCCAGTACTTC. Translation: CASSLDYRGETQYF.

The CDR3 loop is CSVEDSRGGNYEQYF. The CDR3 coding sequence is TGCAGCGTTGAAGATTCCAGGGGGGGGAACTACGAGCAGTACTTC. The chain is built from TRBV29-1 and TRBJ2-7; D is possibly TRBD1 or TRBD2 (7 bases each). Between the trimmed V and J ends, which lost 0 bases and 3 bases, there was a span of 15 bases. The V gene's germline CDR1 is SQVTM and CDR2 ANQGSEA. CDR3 size: 15 residues.

This rearrangement joins TRBV15 to TRBJ1-2; TRBD1 matches at 7 bases. The V gene's germline CDR1 is LNHNV and CDR2 YYDKDF (reference sequence). With V trimmed by 6 bases and J by 2 bases, 0 bases remained unmatched. This CDR3 comprises 12 residues. CDR3 protein: CATRTGNYGYTF. CDR3 DNA: TGTGCCACCAGGACAGGGAACTATGGCTACACCTTC.

J is TRBJ2-7 and V is TRBV9, with TRBD1 identical over 7 bases. J was trimmed by 1 base and V by 0 bases; bases with no gene match: 10. CDR3 length equals 17 residues. Germline lookup yields CDR1 SGDLS and CDR2 YYNGEE. CDR3 sequence (DNA): TGTGCCAGCAGCGTAGGCCGAGGGGGCTCTTCGTCCTACGAGCAGTACTTC. Amino acid sequence: CASSVGRGGSSSYEQYF.

The sample holds many counts of this clonotype. The chain joins TRBV5-1 to TRBJ1-2; 8 bases agree with TRBD1. Trimming cost V 4 bases and J 8 bases; bases outside gene matches: 7. CDR1 and CDR2 (germline): SGHRS, YFSETQ. The CDR3 consists of 13 residues. Here the CDR3 DNA reads TGCGCCAGCAGCCCCTGGACAGGGCTCGGCTACACCTTC. Protein product: CASSPWTGLGYTF. The full variable domain, completed using reference TRBV5-1 and TRBJ1-2, is KAGVTQTPRYLIKTRGQQVTLSCSPISGHRSVSWYQQTPGQGLQFLFEYFSETQRNKGNFPGRFSGRQFSNSRSEMNVSTLELGDSALYLCASSPWTGLGYTFGSGTRLTVV.

The gene calls are TRBV18 and TRBJ2-3, with 7 positions matching TRBD1. Germline V gives CDR1 KGHSH, CDR2 LQKENI. The CDR3 covers 16 residues. Unmatched junction bases numbered 8, after V lost 1 base and J lost 4 bases. The CDR3 nucleotides are TGTGCCAGCTCACCACGGACAGGCGACCTTCCAGATACGCAGTATTTT. This codes for CASSPRTGDLPDTQYF.

In this sample, this clonotype turned up a few times. In DNA, the CDR3 is TGTGCCAGCAGCGTAGGGGCCGACACTGGGAGAGAGACCCAGTACTTC. This sequence encodes CASSVGADTGRETQYF. V gene TRBV9 combines with J gene TRBJ2-5; tentative D call: TRBD2 (5 bases). The V gene's germline CDR1 is SGDLS and CDR2 YYNGEE. CDR3 size: 16 residues. Trimming pared 0 bases from V and 4 bases from J, leaving 16 bases between.

V gene TRBV27 combines with J gene TRBJ2-4; 9 bases line up with TRBD1. The DNA end favors TRBJ2-7, so the J call may be wrong. Germline CDR1 and CDR2: MNHEY and SMNVEV (reference sequence). The CDR3 is 14 amino acids. The CDR3 reads CASSPGTGRSEQYF. CDR3 in DNA: TGTGCCAGCAGTCCCGGGACAGGGCGATCCGAGCAGTACTTC.

V and J are TRBV5-1 and TRBJ1-2, with D perhaps matching TRBD1 (5 bases). This CDR3 spans 15 amino acids. Trimming left V 0 bases short and J 0 bases short, with 9 bases between. Germline V gene lookup returns CDR1 SGHRS and CDR2 YFSETQ. In DNA form, the CDR3 reads TGCGCCAGCAGCTTGGTTGGGGACCCTAACTATGGCTACACCTTC. As protein: CASSLVGDPNYGYTF.

This CDR3 reads CASRFTFGSGEQYF. The CDR3 DNA sequence: TGTGCCAGCAGATTCACTTTCGGGTCGGGGGAGCAGTACTTC. The gene calls are TRBV7-2 and TRBJ2-7, with D perhaps TRBD2 (5 bases). This CDR3 contains 14 residues. Trimming removed 6 bases at V and 7 bases at J, with 19 bases between. Germline V lookup: CDR1 SGHTA, CDR2 FQGNSA.

This clonotype was detected a few times. The chain recombines TRBV28 with TRBJ1-2, with a weak D call TRBD1 (5 bases). V was trimmed by 6 bases and J by 6 bases, leaving 17 bases between them. Per germline, CDR1 MDHEN and CDR2 SYDVKM. CDR3 length: 14 residues. The chain's CDR3 is CASRRGRRADGYTF. The CDR3 DNA reads TGTGCCAGCAGGAGGGGACGGCGTGCAGATGGCTACACCTTC.

The genes are TRBV6-6 and TRBJ2-3; weak D call: TRBD2 (6 bases). Trimming shortened V by 5 bases and J by 4 bases, and 19 bases separated the two germline ends. This CDR3 has 16 residues. The germline gives CDR1 MNHNY, CDR2 SVGAGI (reference sequence). The CDR3 region is CASSRLGGDSPDTQYF. DNA for the CDR3: TGTGCCAGCAGTCGCCTCGGAGGGGACTCACCAGATACGCAGTATTTT.

This clonotype has only one observation. The chain links TRBV9 to TRBJ2-2; the D gene is possibly TRBD2 (5 bases). This CDR3 region has 16 residues. V was clipped by 0 bases and J by 7 bases, with 16 bases between them. Germline V gives CDR1 SGDLS, CDR2 YYNGEE. The CDR3 nucleotides are TGTGCCAGCAGCGTAGCCCACCTTGGAGGCCTCGGGGAGCTGTTTTTT. Protein product: CASSVAHLGGLGELFF.